These 14 T cell receptor beta chains were sequenced from one sample in a study of cytomegalovirus exposure and HLA in healthy donors (dated by TCRdb to between 2016 and 2019). The library was generated by the immunoSEQ multiplex PCR assay. For the multiplex PCR, a mixture combining 60 forward primers for TCR Vbeta segments and 13 reverse primers for TCR Jbeta segments was used. The table comes from immuneACCESS by way of TCRdb, which keeps in-frame sequences with V and J called. Part of the clones is missing from these tables; in studies checked, under half for an unresolved V gene and the rest for unknown reasons. This sample has under 200,000 clones in its table, and around 76% of those were observed once. 1.5% to 1.8% of the sample goes to the ten largest clones. The sequencing sample was made of PBMCs. Every receptor here comes from a man aged 35 to 55 in good health and CMV-seronegative.

This clone was observed a handful of times. V gene TRBV11-2 combines with J gene TRBJ2-3, with 9 positions matching TRBD2. Germline V lookup: CDR1 SGHAT, CDR2 FQNNGV. The V and J ends lost 3 bases and 1 base, in that order; junction bases with no gene match: 5. This CDR3 comprises 16 residues. Here the CDR3 DNA reads TGTGCCAGCAGCTTTCGGTGGACTAGCGGCACAGATACGCAGTATTTT. Translated, it gives CASSFRWTSGTDTQYF.

The rearrangement joins TRBV7-8 to TRBJ2-7; 7 bases agree with TRBD2. After removal of 4 bases from V and 3 bases from J, the junction contained 9 bases not matched to a gene. The germline V gene encodes CDR1 SGHVS and CDR2 FQNEAQ. This CDR3 region has 15 residues. CDR3 sequence (DNA): TGTGCCAGCAGCTGGGGGGGGGACGCGGGCTACGAGCAGTACGTC. As protein: CASSWGGDAGYEQYV.

CDR3 nucleotides: TGTGCCAGCAGTTACACGGACAGGAGTACCTACGAGCAGTACTTC. It translates to CASSYTDRSTYEQYF. The chain couples TRBV6-5 to TRBJ2-7, with TRBD1 matching 7 bases. In germline, CDR1 is MNHEY, CDR2 SVGAGI. J gave up 2 bases and V 2 bases, and 6 bases lay outside the gene matches. The CDR3 covers 15 residues.

The CDR3 loop is CASSNSGNEQFF. Written as DNA, the CDR3 is TGTGCCAGCAGTAATAGCGGCAATGAGCAGTTCTTC. This sequence joins TRBV11-2 and TRBJ2-1; possibly TRBD2 for D (6 bases). The CDR3 has 12 residues. Per germline, CDR1 SGHAT and CDR2 FQNNGV. The ends were cut back, 6 bases at V and 6 bases at J, with 9 bases in the middle.

In its sample, this clone was seen a few times. The gene calls are TRBV12-5 and TRBJ2-1; 13 positions match TRBD2. Germline V lookup: CDR1 LGHNT, CDR2 FRNRAP. The V and J ends lost 6 bases and 7 bases, in that order; junction bases with no gene match: 6. This CDR3 contains 15 residues. The CDR3 DNA reads as TGTGCTAGTGGCCTTGGACTAGCGGGAGTAAATGAGCAGTTCTTC. Translating gives CASGLGLAGVNEQFF.

This clone was detected only once. The chain uses TRBV5-1 and TRBJ1-1; unclear D gene. The V and J ends lost 0 bases and 5 bases respectively, with 14 bases between them. This CDR3 comprises 15 residues. Germline V gene sequence: CDR1 SGHRS, CDR2 YFSETQ. The CDR3 is CASSLDEGRRTEAFF. The CDR3, as DNA: TGCGCCAGCAGCTTGGATGAGGGTAGGAGGACTGAAGCTTTCTTT.

The chain carries TRBV28 and TRBJ1-2; possibly TRBD1 for D (6 bases). The CDR3 runs 12 residues. The germline V gene encodes CDR1 MDHEN and CDR2 SYDVKM. V was shortened by 10 bases and J by 2 bases, with 11 bases between the two germline ends. The CDR3 protein is CAISTGNYGYTF. The DNA for the CDR3 is TGTGCCATCTCGACAGGAAACTATGGCTACACCTTC.

The CDR3 spells CASSPRINRAEEGYTF. The DNA for the CDR3 is TGTGCCAGCAGCCCGCGTATCAACAGGGCTGAGGAGGGCTACACCTTC. The rearrangement joins TRBV7-8 to TRBJ1-2, with a weak D call TRBD1 (6 bases). V lost 5 bases and J 8 bases, leaving 24 bases between the germline ends. Germline V lookup: CDR1 SGHVS, CDR2 FQNEAQ. This CDR3 is built from 16 residues.

The chain carries TRBV5-4 and TRBJ1-1, with D perhaps matching TRBD1 (5 bases). This CDR3 contains 15 residues. V was trimmed by 0 bases and J by 0 bases, leaving 9 bases between them. Germline values: CDR1 SGHNT, CDR2 YYREEE (reference sequence). This chain's CDR3 is CASSLAGVMNTEAFF. CDR3 DNA sequence: TGTGCCAGCAGCTTGGCGGGGGTCATGAACACTGAAGCTTTCTTT.

The V gene is TRBV2, the J gene TRBJ1-1; 10 bases map to TRBD1. Per the germline V gene, CDR1 is SNHLY and CDR2 is FYNNEI. Trimming took 6 bases from V and 11 from J; bases not matched to a gene: 12. This CDR3 comprises 14 residues. The CDR3 DNA sequence: TGTGCCAGCAGCCGGGACAGGGGAACTGGAGGGGCTTTCTTT. Its protein product is CASSRDRGTGGAFF.

V usage is TRBV7-9 and J usage is TRBJ2-1; D not certain. Germline CDR1 is SEHNR and CDR2 is FQNEAQ (reference sequence). The ends were cut back, 2 bases at V and 10 bases at J, with 6 bases in the middle. The CDR3 length is 11 residues. The chain's CDR3 is CASSLSEEQFF. CDR3 coding DNA: TGTGCCAGCAGCTTATCGGAGGAGCAGTTCTTC.

The chain links TRBV10-1 to TRBJ2-2; D is unclear. Germline-derived CDR1 and CDR2 are WNHNN and SYGVQD (reference sequence). The CDR3 length is 14 residues. Trimming took 0 bases from V and 8 from J, leaving 10 bases between them. CDR3 DNA: TGCGCCAGCAGTGAGTCTGGTGGTGCGGGGGAGCTGTTTTTT. Translating gives CASSESGGAGELFF.

The chain links TRBV7-8 to TRBJ2-2; 9 positions agree with TRBD2. Trimming took 1 base from V and 3 from J; bases not matched to a gene: 9. Germline V CDR1 and CDR2: SGHVS, FQNEAQ. The CDR3 runs to 18 residues. CDR3 DNA sequence: TGTGCCAGCAGCTTAGATGATTTGCGGGAGGGCGACACCGGGGAGCTGTTTTTT. This gives the protein CASSLDDLREGDTGELFF.

This chain uses TRBV9 with TRBJ2-3; 10 nucleotides agree with TRBD2. Germline values: CDR1 SGDLS, CDR2 YYNGEE. This CDR3 is 15 amino acids long. V was pared by 4 bases and J by 6 bases, with 8 bases of the junction left unmatched. This CDR3 reads CASSLGLAGVDTQYF. The CDR3, as DNA: TGTGCCAGCAGCCTAGGCCTAGCGGGAGTGGATACGCAGTATTTT.